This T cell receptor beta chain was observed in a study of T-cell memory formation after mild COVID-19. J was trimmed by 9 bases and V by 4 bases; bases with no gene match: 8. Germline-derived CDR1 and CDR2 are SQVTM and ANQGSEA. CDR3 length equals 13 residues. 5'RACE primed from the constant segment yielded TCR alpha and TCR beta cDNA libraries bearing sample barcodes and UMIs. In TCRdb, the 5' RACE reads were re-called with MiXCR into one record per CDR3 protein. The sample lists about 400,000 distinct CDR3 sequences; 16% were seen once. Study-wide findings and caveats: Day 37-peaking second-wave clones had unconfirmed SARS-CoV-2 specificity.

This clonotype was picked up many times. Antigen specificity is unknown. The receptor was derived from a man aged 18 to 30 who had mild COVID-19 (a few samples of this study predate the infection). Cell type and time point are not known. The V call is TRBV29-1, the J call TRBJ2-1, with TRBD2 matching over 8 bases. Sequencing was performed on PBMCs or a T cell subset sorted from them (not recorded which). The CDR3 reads CSVAPGGIGEQFF. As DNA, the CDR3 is TGCAGCGTTGCCCCGGGGGGGATAGGTGAGCAGTTCTTC.